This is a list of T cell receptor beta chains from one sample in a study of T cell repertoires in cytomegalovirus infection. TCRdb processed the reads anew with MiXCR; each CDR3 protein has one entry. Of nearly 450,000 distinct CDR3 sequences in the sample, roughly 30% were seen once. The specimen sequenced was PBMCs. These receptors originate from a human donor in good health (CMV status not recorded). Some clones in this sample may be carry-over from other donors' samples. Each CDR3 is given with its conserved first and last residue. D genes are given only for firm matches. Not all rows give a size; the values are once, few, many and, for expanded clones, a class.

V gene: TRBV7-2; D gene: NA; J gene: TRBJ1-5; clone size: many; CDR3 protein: CASSLDGFPNQPQHF; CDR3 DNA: TGTGCCAGCAGCTTAGACGGGTTCCCCAATCAGCCCCAGCATTTT
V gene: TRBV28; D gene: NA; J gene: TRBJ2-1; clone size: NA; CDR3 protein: CASRQSTNSYNEQFF; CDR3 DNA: TGTGCCAGCAGACAATCAACGAACTCCTACAATGAGCAGTTCTTC
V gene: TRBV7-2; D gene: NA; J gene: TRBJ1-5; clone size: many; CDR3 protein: CASSSYQGGVSNQPQHF; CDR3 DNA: TGTGCCAGCAGCTCATACCAAGGGGGGGTTAGCAATCAGCCCCAGCATTTT
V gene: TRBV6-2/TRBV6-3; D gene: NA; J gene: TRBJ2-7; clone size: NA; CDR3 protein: CASQRDTYEHDF; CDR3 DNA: TGTGCCAGTCAACGGGACACCTACGAGCATGACTTC
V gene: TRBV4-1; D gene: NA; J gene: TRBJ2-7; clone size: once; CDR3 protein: CASSQVVDFSYEQYF; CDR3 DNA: TGCGCCAGCAGCCAAGTGGTGGACTTCTCCTACGAGCAGTACTTC
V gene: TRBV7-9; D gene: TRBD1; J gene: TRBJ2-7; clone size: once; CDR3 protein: CASSWGTGSYEQYF; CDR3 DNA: TGTGCCAGCAGCTGGGGGACAGGGAGCTACGAGCAGTACTTC
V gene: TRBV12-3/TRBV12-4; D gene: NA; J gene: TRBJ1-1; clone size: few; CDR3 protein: CASGHGGGTEAFF; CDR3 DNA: TGTGCCAGCGGACATGGAGGGGGCACTGAAGCTTTCTTT
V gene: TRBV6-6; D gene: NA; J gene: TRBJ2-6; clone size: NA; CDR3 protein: CASSIGTGSSGANVLTF; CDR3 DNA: TGTGCCAGCAGCATTGGGACTGGAAGCTCTGGGGCCAACGTCCTGACTTTC
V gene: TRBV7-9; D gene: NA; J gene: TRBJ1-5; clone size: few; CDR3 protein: CASTMDRDGQPQHF; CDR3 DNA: TGTGCCAGCACCATGGACCGTGATGGACAGCCCCAGCATTTT
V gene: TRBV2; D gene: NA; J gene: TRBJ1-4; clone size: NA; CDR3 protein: CASSPTGSGEKLFF; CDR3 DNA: TGTGCCAGCAGCCCAACAGGGTCGGGTGAAAAACTGTTTTTT